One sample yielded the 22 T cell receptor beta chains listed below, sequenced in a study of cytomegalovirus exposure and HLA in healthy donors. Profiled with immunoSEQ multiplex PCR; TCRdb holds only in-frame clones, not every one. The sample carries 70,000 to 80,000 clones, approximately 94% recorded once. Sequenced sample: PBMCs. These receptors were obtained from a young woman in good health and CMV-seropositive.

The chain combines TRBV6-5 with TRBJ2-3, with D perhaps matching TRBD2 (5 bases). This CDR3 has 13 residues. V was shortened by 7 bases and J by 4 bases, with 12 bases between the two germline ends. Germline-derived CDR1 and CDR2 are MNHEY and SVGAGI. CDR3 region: CASINEGSDTQYF. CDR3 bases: TGTGCCAGCATAAATGAGGGATCAGATACGCAGTATTTT.

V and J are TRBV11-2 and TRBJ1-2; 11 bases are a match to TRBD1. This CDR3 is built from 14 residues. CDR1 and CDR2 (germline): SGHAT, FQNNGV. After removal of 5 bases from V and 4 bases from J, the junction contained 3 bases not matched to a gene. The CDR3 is CASSPDRGLYGYTF. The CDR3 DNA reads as TGTGCCAGCAGCCCGGACAGGGGGCTCTATGGCTACACCTTC.

CDR3 sequence reads: CASSYSSSGWLNEQFF. The CDR3 DNA reads TGTGCCAGCAGTTACTCTAGTAGCGGGTGGCTTAATGAGCAGTTCTTC. This chain links TRBV6-5 with TRBJ2-1; 7 bases match TRBD2. Trimming cost V 0 bases and J 7 bases; bases outside gene matches: 9. In germline, CDR1 is MNHEY, CDR2 SVGAGI. There are 16 residues in the CDR3.

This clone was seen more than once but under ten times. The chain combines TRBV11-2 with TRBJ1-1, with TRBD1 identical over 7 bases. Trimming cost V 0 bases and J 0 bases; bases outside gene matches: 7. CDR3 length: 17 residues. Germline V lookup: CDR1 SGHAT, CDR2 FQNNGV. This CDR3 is CASSLDRQGRVNTEAFF. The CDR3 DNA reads TGTGCCAGCAGCTTAGACCGACAGGGAAGGGTGAACACTGAAGCTTTCTTT.

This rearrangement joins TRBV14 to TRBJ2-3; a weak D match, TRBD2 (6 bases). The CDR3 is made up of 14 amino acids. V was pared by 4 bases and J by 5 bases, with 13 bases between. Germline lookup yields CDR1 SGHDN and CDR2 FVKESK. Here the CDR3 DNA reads TGTGCCAGCAGCCGCCACGGAGGGGAAGATACGCAGTATTTT. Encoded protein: CASSRHGGEDTQYF.

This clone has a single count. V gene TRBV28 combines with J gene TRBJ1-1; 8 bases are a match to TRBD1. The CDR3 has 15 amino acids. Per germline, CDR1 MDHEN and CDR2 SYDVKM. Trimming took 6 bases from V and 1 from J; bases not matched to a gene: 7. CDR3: CASREQGARNTEAFF. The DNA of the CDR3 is TGTGCCAGCAGGGAGCAGGGGGCGCGGAACACTGAAGCTTTCTTT.

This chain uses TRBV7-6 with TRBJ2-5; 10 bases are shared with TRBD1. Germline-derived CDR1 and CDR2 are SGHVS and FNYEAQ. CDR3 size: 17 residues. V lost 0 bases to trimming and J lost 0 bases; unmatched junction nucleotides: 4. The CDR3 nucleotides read TGTGCCAGCAGCTTAGCGTCCGACAGGGGGCACCAAGAGACCCAGTACTTC. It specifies CASSLASDRGHQETQYF.

The CDR3 reads CATSSRGGARSYEQYF. Here the CDR3 DNA reads TGTGCCACCAGCAGCAGAGGGGGGGCCCGCTCCTACGAGCAGTACTTC. The chain uses TRBV15 and TRBJ2-7, with D tentatively TRBD2 (7 bases). The CDR3 is 16 amino acids. Germline-derived CDR1 and CDR2 are LNHNV and YYDKDF (reference sequence). The germline V and J ends were trimmed by 3 bases and 0 bases, with 15 bases remaining between them.

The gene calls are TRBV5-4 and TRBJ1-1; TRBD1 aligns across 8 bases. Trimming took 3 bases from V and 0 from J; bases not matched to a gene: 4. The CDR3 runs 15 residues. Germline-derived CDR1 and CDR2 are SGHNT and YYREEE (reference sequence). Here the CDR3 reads CASSWDRQLNTEAFF. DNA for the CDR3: TGTGCCAGCAGCTGGGACAGGCAATTGAACACTGAAGCTTTCTTT.

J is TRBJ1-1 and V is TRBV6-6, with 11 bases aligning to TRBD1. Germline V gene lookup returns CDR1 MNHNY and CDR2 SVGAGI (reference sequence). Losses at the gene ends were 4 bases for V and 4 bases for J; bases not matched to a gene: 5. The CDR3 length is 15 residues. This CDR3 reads CASSWTGGASTEAFF. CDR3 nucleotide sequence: TGTGCCAGCAGTTGGACAGGGGGCGCGAGCACTGAAGCTTTCTTT.

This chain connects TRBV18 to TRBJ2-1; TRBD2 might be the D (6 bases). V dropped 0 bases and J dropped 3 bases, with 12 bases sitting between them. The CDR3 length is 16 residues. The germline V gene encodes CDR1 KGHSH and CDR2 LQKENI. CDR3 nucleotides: TGTGCCAGCTCACCACCGGAGCGGGTGATCTACAATGAGCAGTTCTTC. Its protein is CASSPPERVIYNEQFF.

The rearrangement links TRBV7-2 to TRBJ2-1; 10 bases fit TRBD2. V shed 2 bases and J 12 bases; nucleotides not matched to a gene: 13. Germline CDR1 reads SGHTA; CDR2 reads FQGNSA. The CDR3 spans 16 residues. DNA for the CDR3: TGTGCCAGCAGCTTATCGAAGGTAGCGGGAGGTACTGGGCAGTTCTTC. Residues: CASSLSKVAGGTGQFF.

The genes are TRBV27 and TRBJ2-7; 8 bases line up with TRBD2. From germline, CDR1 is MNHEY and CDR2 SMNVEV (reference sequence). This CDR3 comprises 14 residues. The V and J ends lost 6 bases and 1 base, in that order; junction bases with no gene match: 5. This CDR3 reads CASSQAGASYEQYF. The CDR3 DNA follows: TGTGCCAGCAGCCAAGCGGGAGCATCCTACGAGCAGTACTTC.

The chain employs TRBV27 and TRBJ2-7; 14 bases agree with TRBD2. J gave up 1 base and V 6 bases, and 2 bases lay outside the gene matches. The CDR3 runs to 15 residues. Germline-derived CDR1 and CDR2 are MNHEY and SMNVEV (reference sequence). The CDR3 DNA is TGTGCCAGCAGGACTAGCGGGGGGGAATCCTACGAGCAGTACTTC. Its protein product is CASRTSGGESYEQYF.

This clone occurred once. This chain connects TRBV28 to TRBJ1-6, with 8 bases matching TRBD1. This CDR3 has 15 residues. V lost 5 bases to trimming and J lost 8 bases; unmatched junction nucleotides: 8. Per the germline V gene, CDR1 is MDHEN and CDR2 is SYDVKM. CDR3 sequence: CASSPPGTGHSPLHF. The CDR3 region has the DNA TGTGCCAGCAGTCCGCCCGGGACAGGTCATTCACCCCTCCACTTT.

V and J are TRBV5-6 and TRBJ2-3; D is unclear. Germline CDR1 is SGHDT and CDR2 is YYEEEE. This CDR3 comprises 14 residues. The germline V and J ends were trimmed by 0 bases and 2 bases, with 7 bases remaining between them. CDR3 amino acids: CASSLAELTDTQYF. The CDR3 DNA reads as TGTGCCAGCAGCTTGGCGGAGCTCACAGATACGCAGTATTTT.

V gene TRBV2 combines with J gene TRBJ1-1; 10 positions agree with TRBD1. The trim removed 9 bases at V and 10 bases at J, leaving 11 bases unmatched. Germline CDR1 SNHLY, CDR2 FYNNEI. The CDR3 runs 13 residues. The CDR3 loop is CASRDRGPKGAFF. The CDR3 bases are TGTGCCAGTCGGGACAGGGGCCCAAAGGGAGCTTTCTTT.

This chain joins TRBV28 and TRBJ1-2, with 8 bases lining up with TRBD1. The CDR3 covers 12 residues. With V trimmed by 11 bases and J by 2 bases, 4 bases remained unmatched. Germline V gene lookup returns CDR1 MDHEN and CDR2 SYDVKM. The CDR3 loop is CAGRTGNYGYTF. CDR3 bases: TGTGCCGGGAGGACAGGGAACTATGGCTACACCTTC.

CDR3 in amino acids: CASSERRSGEAFF. The CDR3 coding sequence is TGTGCCAGCAGTGAAAGGCGGTCAGGGGAAGCTTTCTTT. This chain connects TRBV6-1 to TRBJ1-1; the D gene is possibly TRBD1 (5 bases). Germline CDR1 reads MNHNS; CDR2 reads SASEGT. Trimming took 2 bases from V and 8 from J, leaving 12 bases between them. This CDR3 has 13 amino acids.

The CDR3 bases are TGCAGCGTCGAGACAGGGAACACTGAAGCTTTCTTT. Protein product: CSVETGNTEAFF. This chain connects TRBV29-1 to TRBJ1-1; a weak D match, TRBD1 (6 bases). There are 12 residues in the CDR3. V lost 6 bases, J lost 1 base, and 9 bases lay in between. Germline CDR1 and CDR2: SQVTM and ANQGSEA.

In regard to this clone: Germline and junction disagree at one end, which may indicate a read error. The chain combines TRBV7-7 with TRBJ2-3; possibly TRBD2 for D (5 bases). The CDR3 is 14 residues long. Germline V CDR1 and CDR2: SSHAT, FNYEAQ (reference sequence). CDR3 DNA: TGTGCTAGCAGCTTGCTAGCTGGAACAGATACGCAGTATTTT. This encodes CASSLLAGTDTQYF.

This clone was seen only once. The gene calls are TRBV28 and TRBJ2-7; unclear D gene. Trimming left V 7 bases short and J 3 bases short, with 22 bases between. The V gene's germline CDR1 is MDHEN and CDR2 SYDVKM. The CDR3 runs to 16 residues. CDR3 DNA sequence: TGTGCCAGCATCCCCCTCCTGGCCCCCGATCGCTACGAGCAGTACTTC. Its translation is CASIPLLAPDRYEQYF.